The present TCR beta chain was sequenced within a study of human T cells and chemical hapten exposure. As to time point: pre-sensitization, week 0. The sample's treatment: therapeutic diphenylcyclopropenone sensitization with weekly scalp DPC. Patch tests were applied only after blood draws. TCRdb re-called the RACE reads with MiXCR, one entry per CDR3 protein. The profile covers around 380,000 distinct CDR3 sequences, with around 5.5% appearing a single time and around 8% taken by the ten largest. Study-wide results and limits: There was a positive correlation between PT1 expanded TCR counts and patch test score. The number of TCRs over 1 in 1000 frequency stayed unchanged after DPC.

This clonotype was seen repeatedly, ten times or more. The antigen remains unidentified. Deletions cut 4 bases from V and 2 bases from J, with 15 bases between. The CDR3 runs 16 residues. The germline CDR1 and CDR2 sequences are SGHAT and FQNNGV. The sample here was whole blood, taken in connection with sensitization to the hapten diphenylcyclopropenone (DPC). The receptor was derived from a woman between 18 and 29 years old with alopecia areata. Some clones in this sample may be carry-over from other donors' samples. This rearrangement joins TRBV11-2 to TRBJ1-5, with D possibly being TRBD1 (6 bases). CDR3 amino acids: CASSSEGQKGNQPQHF. CDR3 coding DNA: TGTGCCAGCAGCTCCGAAGGACAGAAGGGCAATCAGCCCCAGCATTTT.